This entry describes one TCR beta chain. Its specificity is not known. The CDR3 has 14 residues. In germline, CDR1 is GTSNPN, CDR2 SVGIG (reference sequence). The ends were cut back, 6 bases at V and 10 bases at J, with 22 bases in the middle. By flow cytometry, patients selected for sequencing had shown an expansion of CD8+CD57+ cells. Acquired aplastic anemia of severe grade affected all patients. Patients had undergone no therapy by the time their blood was sampled. TCR beta VDJ and CDR3 profiling used genomic DNA as template. TCRdb ran MiXCR on the reads and lists one entry per CDR3 protein. The table has roughly 250,000 distinct CDR3 sequences, around 45% seen once. The sample belongs to a study of CD8+CD57+ T cells in acquired aplastic anemia. Whole-study findings and limits: Around 29 CD8+ CDR3 sequences were shared between patients and controls. The study found no significant CD8+ Simpson's diversity difference between patients and controls.

Sample: sorted CD4+, CD8+, or CD8+CD57+ T cells (not recorded which) from PBMCs. The sequence was collected from a human donor with aplastic anemia. The chain joins TRBV30 to TRBJ2-1, with a weak D call TRBD1 (6 bases). The CDR3 protein is CACQWGQDRYEQFF. The DNA for the CDR3 is TGTGCCTGTCAGTGGGGGCAGGATAGGTACGAGCAGTTCTTC.